This is a list of T cell receptor beta chains from one sample in a study of CD8 T cells in Susac syndrome. TCRdb used MiXCR to reprocess the immunoSEQ multiplex PCR reads, holding one entry per CDR3 protein. The data show fewer than 150,000 distinct CDR3 sequences, 85% to 95% seen once. The source material was CD4+ T cells from PBMCs. These receptors all come from a human donor with multiple sclerosis. The conserved cysteine and the conserved F or W are not part of the CDR3 here. Each record gives: V gene, CDR3 protein.

>TRBV6-4
ASSAEEGTEAF
>TRBV6-6
ASSYLGRLNTEAF
>TRBV3-1
ASSHWGTSGGEDQY
>TRBV27
ASSLFLDQRSSGANVLT
>TRBV5-4
ASSLALGGDYNEQF
>TRBV14
ASSHGGYEQY
>TRBV29-1
SVGQQNTEAF
>TRBV7-3
ASSPKWAPTDTQY
>TRBV6-8
ASSYSTGELF
>TRBV29-1
SVTGTGAREQY
>TRBV15
ATSRAGLVQETQY
>TRBV2
ASSVEPYGYT
>TRBV5-8
ASSIRQGLQTQY
>TRBV5-1
ASSLRQGPLEQY
>TRBV24-1
ATSPGDQETQY
>TRBV6-2/TRBV6-3
ASSYQETQY
>TRBV6-2/TRBV6-3
ASRTDRVQPQH
>TRBV6-2/TRBV6-3
ASRGNSYNEQF
>TRBV19
ASSNWQSNEKLF
>TRBV13
ASSPLISPYTEAF
>TRBV5-4
ASSLAGGRSSGANVLT
>TRBV19
ASYSPGTGFYGYT
>TRBV5-1
ASTQGSGNTIY
>TRBV3-1
ASSFLLLGGYT
>TRBV7-2
ASSTAGQGTEAF
>TRBV19
AAGVTVTGELF
>TRBV12-3/TRBV12-4
ASSLAAFYGYT
>TRBV25-1
ASSESKPPNYGYT
>TRBV21-1
ASTRQF
>TRBV7-2
ASSLVQDTQY
>TRBV20-1
SASTDREESTEAF
>TRBV3-1
ASSQFSRGTDTQY
>TRBV28
ASSLTLSGTGTAQPQH
>TRBV7-9
ASSAPDRAYFYGYT
>TRBV7-2
ASSSTVIVQGDGYT
>TRBV28
ASSSRAANQPQH
>TRBV6-5
ASSTHRGLGQPQH
>TRBV9
ASSVLDRVNTEAF
>TRBV18
ASSPGAGNTIY
>TRBV5-4
ASSPETGGEWGYGYT
>TRBV24-1
ATSQGVEDQPQH
>TRBV7-9
ASKRDSLDYEQY
>TRBV27
ASSIEGGRNTEAF
>TRBV28
ASSSTGAYQPQH
>TRBV28
ASSQSPQGANSNQPQH
>TRBV28
ASSLDDWVYT
>TRBV12-3/TRBV12-4
ASSLFGGGTDTQY
>TRBV7-8
ASSLGSGQGSIPYGYT